This T cell receptor beta chain emerged from a study of cytomegalovirus exposure and HLA in healthy donors. The V gene end was trimmed by 2 bases and the J gene end by 6 bases; junction bases not matched to a gene: 7. This CDR3 is 15 amino acids long. Germline CDR1 and CDR2: MGHRA and YSYEKL. Use of 60 Vbeta and 13 Jbeta primers characterized the PCR. Some clones are missing from TCRdb's copy, which holds only in-frame ones; the method was immunoSEQ multiplex PCR. The sample lists 120,000 or so clones, about three quarters occurring once. The chain recombines TRBV4-1 with TRBJ2-7; 10 nucleotides align to TRBD1. The TCR originated in a woman aged 40 to 55 in good health and CMV-seropositive. The sample taken for sequencing was PBMCs. The CDR3 loop is CASSQPGQGTAEQYF. The CDR3 DNA is TGCGCCAGCAGCCAACCGGGACAGGGGACGGCCGAGCAGTACTTC.